The next 18 T cell receptor beta chains were all read from a single sample in a study of cytomegalovirus exposure and HLA in healthy donors. The PCR contained 60 Vbeta and 13 Jbeta primers. Produced via immunoSEQ multiplex PCR; TCRdb's table is partial and in-frame only. The sample carries over 100,000 clones, more than 60% recorded once. Sequencing used PBMCs. Source of these receptors: a woman in her thirties or forties in good health and CMV-seropositive.

This rearrangement joins TRBV2 to TRBJ2-1; TRBD2 matches 8 bases. Germline CDR1 and CDR2: SNHLY and FYNNEI. V was clipped by 6 bases and J by 2 bases; unmatched bases: 12. This CDR3 comprises 17 residues. CDR3 sequence reads: CASRFPPRRGAYNEQFF. The CDR3 DNA sequence: TGTGCCAGCAGATTCCCCCCCAGGCGGGGGGCCTACAATGAGCAGTTCTTC. The complete variable domain, with remaining parts taken from reference TRBV2 and TRBJ2-1, reads EPEVTQTPSHQVTQMGQEVILRCVPISNHLYFYWYRQILGQKVEFLVSFYNNEISEKSEIFDDQFSVERPDGSNFTLKIRSTKLEDSAMYFCASRFPPRRGAYNEQFFGPGTRLTVL.

The table lists this clone with a few counts. Other DNA sequences in this specimen translate into the identical CDR3. The chain joins TRBV6-1 to TRBJ2-7; 10 bases align to TRBD1. Trimming removed 4 bases from V and 3 bases from J; junction bases left unmatched: 3. From germline, CDR1 is MNHNS and CDR2 SASEGT. The CDR3 is 14 amino acids. The CDR3 loop reads CASSAWTGGYEQYF. The CDR3 DNA sequence: TGTGCCAGCAGTGCCTGGACAGGGGGCTACGAGCAGTACTTC.

The chain recombines TRBV28 with TRBJ2-7; a weak D match, TRBD2 (5 bases). V lost 7 bases and J lost 1, with 11 bases in between. The CDR3 spans 13 residues. Germline-derived CDR1 and CDR2 are MDHEN and SYDVKM. The CDR3 spells CASTGIPSYEQYF. As DNA, the CDR3 is TGTGCCAGCACCGGGATTCCATCCTACGAGCAGTACTTC.

This sequence joins TRBV2 and TRBJ2-6, with D perhaps matching TRBD2 (7 bases). V lost 6 bases and J 0 bases, leaving 15 bases between the germline ends. This CDR3 spans 17 amino acids. The V gene's germline CDR1 is SNHLY and CDR2 FYNNEI. The CDR3 region has the DNA TGTGCCAGCAGCCCCGCGGGGGCCCTCTCTGGGGCCAACGTCCTGACTTTC. Protein sequence: CASSPAGALSGANVLTF.

The genes are TRBV19 and TRBJ1-2; perhaps TRBD1 as D (6 bases). CDR3 size: 12 residues. The V and J ends lost 7 bases and 5 bases respectively, with 11 bases between them. The germline V gene encodes CDR1 LNHDA and CDR2 SQIVND (reference sequence). The CDR3 nucleotides are TGTGCCAGTACCAACCAGGGGTATGGCTACACCTTC. Residues: CASTNQGYGYTF.

A few counts support this clone. The rearrangement uses TRBV10-1 and TRBJ1-2, with D unresolved. V was pared by 5 bases and J by 3 bases, with 10 bases between. The CDR3 totals 13 residues. In germline, CDR1 is WNHNN, CDR2 SYGVQD (reference sequence). In nucleotides, the CDR3 is TGCGCCAGCAGTCCCAGGATAGACTATGGCTACACCTTC. This sequence encodes CASSPRIDYGYTF.

This clone was counted a few times. The gene calls are TRBV6-6 and TRBJ2-7; no reliable D call. The germline V gene encodes CDR1 MNHNY and CDR2 SVGAGI (reference sequence). The CDR3 length is 11 residues. V was clipped by 6 bases and J by 7 bases, with 10 bases between them. CDR3: CASRNMREQYF. CDR3 DNA sequence: TGTGCCAGCAGAAATATGAGGGAGCAGTACTTC.

The chain recombines TRBV11-3 with TRBJ1-2; perhaps TRBD1 as D (5 bases). The CDR3 runs 16 residues. V shed 0 bases and J shed 1 base, with 12 bases lying between them. CDR1 and CDR2 from the germline V gene are SGHNT and YENEEA. The CDR3 DNA is TGTGCCAGCAGCTTAGATTTCGGGACTCTTAACTATGGCTACACCTTC. As protein: CASSLDFGTLNYGYTF.

The rearrangement links TRBV5-1 to TRBJ2-7; TRBD1 matches 8 bases. Losses at the gene ends were 3 bases for V and 5 bases for J; bases not matched to a gene: 7. The germline CDR1 and CDR2 sequences are SGHRS and YFSETQ. This CDR3 has 14 amino acids. In DNA form, the CDR3 reads TGCGCCAGCAGCTCCACCCAGGGGGCGGACGAGCAGTACTTC. This gives the protein CASSSTQGADEQYF.

The chain combines TRBV6-5 with TRBJ1-1; D is uncertain. Per the germline V gene, CDR1 is MNHEY and CDR2 is SVGAGI. V was shortened by 0 bases and J by 6 bases, with 14 bases between the two germline ends. The CDR3 sequence is 15 residues long. This CDR3 reads CASSYSGFGTAEAFF. In DNA form, the CDR3 reads TGTGCCAGCAGTTACTCGGGCTTCGGAACGGCTGAAGCTTTCTTT.

This sequence joins TRBV14 and TRBJ1-2; the D is unclear. The CDR3 has 16 residues. CDR1 is SGHDN and CDR2 is FVKESK in the germline V gene. The V and J ends lost 1 base and 8 bases respectively, with 20 bases between them. CDR3 protein: CASSQVRPGVFGGYTF. CDR3 DNA: TGTGCCAGCAGCCAAGTTCGCCCCGGGGTATTCGGGGGCTACACCTTC.

This chain joins TRBV7-9 and TRBJ1-1; 9 bases agree with TRBD1. This CDR3 is built from 15 residues. CDR1 and CDR2 from the germline V gene are SEHNR and FQNEAQ (reference sequence). V was pared by 5 bases and J by 7 bases, with 11 bases of the junction left unmatched. The CDR3 region has the DNA TGTGCCAGCAGCGCCCAGGGGGGACAGGGTAATGAAGCTTTCTTT. It specifies CASSAQGGQGNEAFF.

This clone was counted only a few times. The CDR3 reads CASSLGTGGLYGYTF. The CDR3 DNA reads TGTGCCAGCAGTCTTGGGACAGGGGGCCTCTATGGCTACACCTTC. The V and J genes are TRBV6-5 and TRBJ1-2, with 12 bases fitting TRBD1. Germline lookup yields CDR1 MNHEY and CDR2 SVGAGI. V trimming: 5 bases; J trimming: 4 bases; junction bases outside the gene matches: 5. CDR3 size: 15 residues.

CDR3: CASRASPGWSYGYTF. The CDR3 coding sequence is TGTGCCAGCAGGGCCTCCCCAGGGTGGTCCTATGGCTACACCTTC. This chain joins TRBV27 and TRBJ1-2, with D possibly matching TRBD1 (5 bases). This CDR3 region has 15 residues. The V and J ends lost 6 bases and 4 bases respectively, with 18 bases between them. Germline assignment: CDR1 MNHEY and CDR2 SMNVEV (reference sequence).

The chain couples TRBV7-2 to TRBJ2-5; D is perhaps TRBD2 (6 bases). This CDR3 is built from 13 residues. V lost 8 bases, J lost 5 bases, and 15 bases lay in between. In germline, CDR1 is SGHTA, CDR2 FQGNSA. CDR3 protein: CASFRGSRETQYF. As DNA, the CDR3 is TGTGCCAGCTTCCGGGGGAGTCGGGAGACCCAGTACTTC.

The chain links TRBV5-1 to TRBJ1-3, with TRBD1 identical over 8 bases. Germline values: CDR1 SGHRS, CDR2 YFSETQ. J was trimmed by 6 bases and V by 4 bases; bases with no gene match: 12. The CDR3 consists of 16 residues. The CDR3 DNA sequence: TGCGCCAGCAGCCTATGGACAGGGAGTGGCGAAAACACCATATATTTT. Translated: CASSLWTGSGENTIYF. Complete variable domain (other parts from reference TRBV5-1 and TRBJ1-3): KAGVTQTPRYLIKTRGQQVTLSCSPISGHRSVSWYQQTPGQGLQFLFEYFSETQRNKGNFPGRFSGRQFSNSRSEMNVSTLELGDSALYLCASSLWTGSGENTIYFGEGSWLTVV.

V is TRBV6-1 and J is TRBJ1-4; tentatively, D is TRBD1 (5 bases). Trimming left V 2 bases short and J 2 bases short, with 9 bases between. This CDR3 has 15 residues. The V gene's germline CDR1 is MNHNS and CDR2 SASEGT. The CDR3 spells CASSESGGTNEKLFF. In nucleotides, the CDR3 is TGTGCCAGCAGTGAATCTGGGGGGACTAATGAAAAACTGTTTTTT.

The rearrangement links TRBV5-4 to TRBJ2-1; perhaps TRBD2 as D (5 bases). The CDR3 has 14 amino acids. The germline V gene encodes CDR1 SGHNT and CDR2 YYREEE (reference sequence). Trimming took off 2 bases at V and 4 bases at J, with 10 bases between the two ends. The CDR3 nucleotides are TGTGCCAGCAGCTTATCCCGGGGTTACAATGAGCAGTTCTTC. This sequence encodes CASSLSRGYNEQFF.